The 25 T cell receptor beta chains listed next were all sequenced from one sample in a study of blood T cell repertoires in COVID-19. Some clones are missing from TCRdb's copy, which holds only in-frame ones; the method was immunoSEQ multiplex PCR. The profile shows about 46,000 clones, roughly 88% of them singletons. Specimen: peripheral blood. Source of these receptors: a woman older than 75 with COVID-19, enrolled during active disease.

The chain couples TRBV7-2 to TRBJ2-1, with D maybe TRBD2 (5 bases). Deletions cut 5 bases from V and 4 bases from J, with 15 bases between. The CDR3 is 15 residues long. Germline V gene data show CDR1 as SGHTA and CDR2 as FQGNSA. CDR3 sequence (DNA): TGTGCCAGCAGCCCCCGGTCGAGGACTTACAATGAGCAGTTCTTC. This translates into CASSPRSRTYNEQFF.

The chain couples TRBV6-5 to TRBJ1-6; 7 bases map to TRBD1. V lost 6 bases to trimming and J lost 10 bases; unmatched junction nucleotides: 3. The CDR3 has 12 amino acids. In germline, CDR1 is MNHEY, CDR2 SVGAGI. The CDR3 DNA follows: TGTGCCAGCAGGGAGACAGGGTCACCCCTCCACTTT. Translated, it gives CASRETGSPLHF.

In nucleotides, the CDR3 is TGTGCCAGCTCGCTTACCTCATTTGAGGGGGGGTCTCGCGAGCAGTACTTC. The encoded protein is CASSLTSFEGGSREQYF. The genes are TRBV7-2 and TRBJ2-7; TRBD2 might be the D (7 bases). With 8 bases removed from V and 6 bases from J, the gap between germline ends came to 29 bases. From germline, CDR1 is SGHTA and CDR2 FQGNSA. The CDR3 spans 17 residues.

The rearrangement joins TRBV6-5 to TRBJ1-1; 7 nucleotides match TRBD1. Germline lookup yields CDR1 MNHEY and CDR2 SVGAGI. CDR3 length: 15 residues. The J segment lost 2 bases and the V segment lost 6 bases, leaving 9 bases of the junction unmatched. The CDR3, as DNA: TGTGCCAGCAGGGATTTACAGGGGCGAAACACTGAAGCTTTCTTT. Amino acid sequence: CASRDLQGRNTEAFF.

The rearrangement joins TRBV5-4 to TRBJ1-2; 7 bases map to TRBD1. The J segment lost 6 bases and the V segment lost 3 bases, leaving 5 bases of the junction unmatched. The CDR3 length is 13 residues. CDR1 SGHNT and CDR2 YYREEE come from the germline V gene (reference sequence). CDR3 DNA: TGTGCCAGCAGCTCTAACAGGGGACATGGCTACACCTTC. It encodes CASSSNRGHGYTF.

The chain has TRBV2 and TRBJ2-7; 8 positions match TRBD1. The CDR3 length is 13 residues. The junction had 5 bases not matched to a gene; V was cut back by 4 bases and J by 6 bases. The V gene's germline CDR1 is SNHLY and CDR2 FYNNEI. The CDR3: CASSADRGAEQYF. The CDR3 DNA follows: TGTGCCAGCAGTGCCGACAGGGGCGCCGAGCAGTACTTC.

The J gene is TRBJ1-5, the V gene TRBV5-8, with a weak D call TRBD1 (6 bases). In germline, CDR1 is SGHTS, CDR2 YDEGEE. Between the trimmed V and J ends, which lost 0 bases and 7 bases, there was a span of 17 bases. The CDR3 extends over 16 amino acids. CDR3: CASSLGSGGRGQPQHF. Written as DNA, the CDR3 is TGTGCCAGCAGCTTGGGGAGCGGGGGTAGGGGGCAGCCCCAGCATTTT.

The CDR3 DNA reads TGTGCCAGCTCCTACGGGGATGGCTACACCTTC. This translates into CASSYGDGYTF. This chain joins TRBV6-6 and TRBJ1-2; no definite D call. CDR1 is MNHNY and CDR2 is SVGAGI in the germline V gene (reference sequence). The CDR3 totals 11 residues. Trimming pared 8 bases from V and 6 bases from J, leaving 10 bases between.

The chain links TRBV5-6 to TRBJ2-7; D perhaps matches TRBD1 (6 bases). Germline CDR1 SGHDT, CDR2 YYEEEE. This CDR3 contains 13 residues. The germline V and J ends were trimmed by 2 bases and 5 bases, with 11 bases remaining between them. CDR3 coding DNA: TGTGCCAGCAGCTTACAGGGAACCCACGAGCAGTACTTC. This sequence encodes CASSLQGTHEQYF.

This chain joins TRBV15 and TRBJ2-1; TRBD2 might be the D (5 bases). With 0 bases removed from V and 0 bases from J, the gap between germline ends came to 9 bases. This CDR3 has 16 residues. Germline V gene lookup returns CDR1 LNHNV and CDR2 YYDKDF (reference sequence). This CDR3 reads CATSRESGSSYNEQFF. The CDR3 coding sequence is TGTGCCACCAGCAGAGAAAGCGGAAGCTCCTACAATGAGCAGTTCTTC.

A remark on this clone: Other nucleotide sequences in the sample specify the same CDR3. This chain links TRBV6-5 with TRBJ1-2; perhaps TRBD1 as D (6 bases). Germline V gives CDR1 MNHEY, CDR2 SVGAGI. V shed 2 bases and J shed 2 bases, with 6 bases lying between them. The CDR3 is 13 residues long. The CDR3 DNA sequence: TGTGCCAGCAGTTACACAGGGAACTATGGCTACACCTTC. It encodes CASSYTGNYGYTF.

This chain connects TRBV24-1 to TRBJ2-5; unclear D gene. The ends were cut back, 5 bases at V and 4 bases at J, with 4 bases in the middle. CDR1 is KGHDR and CDR2 is SFDVKD in the germline V gene. The CDR3 has 11 amino acids. This chain's CDR3 is CATSVSETQYF. DNA of the CDR3: TGTGCCACCAGTGTATCAGAGACCCAGTACTTC.

The genes are TRBV7-2 and TRBJ2-4, with D uncertain. Germline CDR1 is SGHTA and CDR2 is FQGNSA. The CDR3 covers 14 residues. V lost 2 bases and J lost 1, with 6 bases in between. The CDR3 DNA follows: TGTGCCAGCAGCTTACAGGCGGCCAAAAACATTCAGTACTTC. Translation gives CASSLQAAKNIQYF.

This clone has only one observation. V and J are TRBV7-2 and TRBJ2-1, with 7 positions matching TRBD1. Germline lookup yields CDR1 SGHTA and CDR2 FQGNSA. The CDR3 totals 13 residues. V dropped 6 bases and J dropped 3; count of bases not matched to a gene: 2. CDR3 sequence: CASSWDSYNEQFF. The CDR3 DNA sequence: TGTGCCAGCAGTTGGGACAGCTACAATGAGCAGTTCTTC.

The chain is built from TRBV5-1 and TRBJ2-1; D may be TRBD2 (6 bases). Trimming cost V 1 base and J 4 bases, with 18 bases left between them. Germline V gene lookup returns CDR1 SGHRS and CDR2 YFSETQ. The CDR3 totals 17 residues. This CDR3 is CASSLILRRGSYNEQFF. The CDR3 DNA follows: TGCGCCAGCAGCTTGATCCTCCGGCGGGGATCATACAATGAGCAGTTCTTC.

This clone was seen a single time. The CDR3 sequence is CASKTPSREATPLHF. In nucleotides, the CDR3 is TGTGCCAGCAAGACGCCATCTCGGGAAGCAACACCCCTCCACTTT. V usage is TRBV28 and J usage is TRBJ1-6; D ambiguous. The ends were cut back, 7 bases at V and 11 bases at J, with 21 bases in the middle. CDR1 is MDHEN, CDR2 SYDVKM, per germline. This CDR3 has 15 amino acids.

The chain is built from TRBV5-6 and TRBJ2-7; TRBD1 matches at 7 bases. With 4 bases clipped from V and 3 bases from J, the junction kept 13 bases outside the gene matches. This CDR3 region has 16 residues. Germline V gene sequence: CDR1 SGHDT, CDR2 YYEEEE. The CDR3 DNA follows: TGTGCCAGCAGCGCAAACTCCGGACAGGTGAGCTACGAGCAGTACTTC. As protein: CASSANSGQVSYEQYF. Based on the CDR3 plus reference TRBV5-6 and TRBJ2-7, the full variable domain is DAGVTQSPTHLIKTRGQQVTLRCSPKSGHDTVSWYQQALGQGPQFIFQYYEEEERQRGNFPDRFSGHQFPNYSSELNVNALLLGDSALYLCASSANSGQVSYEQYFGPGTRLTVT.

The J gene is TRBJ2-7, the V gene TRBV10-3; D unclear. The CDR3 contains 12 residues. V lost 6 bases and J lost 6, with 12 bases in between. CDR1 is ENHRY, CDR2 SYGVKD, per germline. CDR3 loop: CAISLGSGEQYF. Written as DNA, the CDR3 is TGTGCCATCAGCCTCGGGTCTGGCGAGCAGTACTTC.

This clone appeared a few times. V and J are TRBV9 and TRBJ1-1; perhaps TRBD1 as D (6 bases). This CDR3 comprises 12 residues. Per the germline V gene, CDR1 is SGDLS and CDR2 is YYNGEE. Trimming cost V 4 bases and J 6 bases, with 10 bases left between them. CDR3 residues: CASSHTGSEAFF. For the CDR3, the DNA is TGTGCCAGCAGCCATACAGGGTCTGAAGCTTTCTTT.

The V gene is TRBV29-1, the J gene TRBJ2-1; 10 nucleotides align to TRBD2. This CDR3 is 15 amino acids long. Germline V gene lookup returns CDR1 SQVTM and CDR2 ANQGSEA. V dropped 1 base and J dropped 8; count of bases not matched to a gene: 8. The DNA for the CDR3 is TGCAGCGTTGAAGGGGGAAGCGGGAGGGTGGATGAGCAGTTCTTC. It encodes CSVEGGSGRVDEQFF.

The chain recombines TRBV9 with TRBJ2-1; 7 bases match TRBD1. J was trimmed by 3 bases and V by 3 bases; bases with no gene match: 12. CDR1 and CDR2 from the germline V gene are SGDLS and YYNGEE. This CDR3 is built from 17 residues. CDR3 coding DNA: TGTGCCAGCAGCGCTTCGGGACAGCGAAGCCTCTACAATGAGCAGTTCTTC. This gives the protein CASSASGQRSLYNEQFF.

This chain joins TRBV5-4 and TRBJ2-1; D might be TRBD2 (6 bases). The CDR3 has 14 residues. The V and J ends lost 7 bases and 3 bases respectively, with 14 bases between them. Germline CDR1 is SGHNT and CDR2 is YYREEE (reference sequence). For the CDR3, the DNA is TGTGCCAGCGGCCCGGGAGATGACTACAATGAGCAGTTCTTC. It translates to CASGPGDDYNEQFF.

The chain combines TRBV4-2 with TRBJ2-3; 14 bases are shared with TRBD2. The germline V gene has CDR1 LGHNA and CDR2 YNFKEQ. V lost 4 bases and J lost 5; bases outside the gene matches: 8. The length of the CDR3 is 17 residues. The CDR3 nucleotides read TGTGCCAGCAGCCGCCAGACTAGCGGGGGGGCGGTAGATACGCAGTATTTT. It yields the protein CASSRQTSGGAVDTQYF.

This clone was picked up one time. The chain joins TRBV18 to TRBJ1-2; 7 nucleotides agree with TRBD1. CDR1 KGHSH and CDR2 LQKENI come from the germline V gene. V lost 4 bases to trimming and J lost 2 bases; unmatched junction nucleotides: 7. CDR3 length: 15 residues. The CDR3 coding sequence is TGTGCCAGCTCACTGGTAGGGACAGCCAACTATGGCTACACCTTC. This translates into CASSLVGTANYGYTF.

This chain uses TRBV28 with TRBJ1-6; weak D call: TRBD1 (5 bases). Germline CDR1 MDHEN, CDR2 SYDVKM. The CDR3 has 14 amino acids. V lost 4 bases, J lost 9 bases, and 13 bases lay in between. This chain's CDR3 is CASSSQGLGSPLHF. The CDR3 DNA follows: TGTGCCAGCAGTTCCCAGGGTCTGGGTTCACCCCTCCACTTT. Full variable domain (rest looked up from reference TRBV28 and TRBJ1-6): DVKVTQSSRYLVKRTGEKVFLECVQDMDHENMFWYRQDPGLGLRLIYFSYDVKMKEKGDIPEGYSVSREKKERFSLILESASTNQTSMYLCASSSQGLGSPLHFGNGTRLTVT.